These T cell receptor beta chains were read from a single sample in a study of response to subunit inactivated influenza vaccine. TCRdb redid the calling of the RT-PCR reads with MiXCR, one entry per CDR3 protein. The sample includes 500,000 to 600,000 distinct CDR3 sequences, about 12% of them seen just once. The specimen was PBMCs from blood, collected on the day of vaccination. The receptors here all came from a man aged 50 to 60 who received an inactivated influenza vaccine. The CDR3 runs from the conserved cysteine through the conserved F or W. Each record gives: V gene, J gene, CDR3 protein.

V gene: TRBV7-9
J gene: TRBJ1-6
CDR3 protein: CASSLGDTSPLHF

V gene: TRBV20-1
J gene: TRBJ2-1
CDR3 protein: CSARDYGGSYNEQFF

V gene: TRBV28
J gene: TRBJ2-7
CDR3 protein: CASRPVRTVLTYEQYF

V gene: TRBV5-1
J gene: TRBJ2-1
CDR3 protein: CASSLGLAGPPSYNEQFF

V gene: TRBV5-1
J gene: TRBJ1-2
CDR3 protein: CASSLEQYGYTF

V gene: TRBV5-1
J gene: TRBJ2-2
CDR3 protein: CASSLAGPGELFF

V gene: TRBV7-2
J gene: TRBJ2-7
CDR3 protein: CASTVGQVLAEGYEQYF

V gene: TRBV18
J gene: TRBJ2-1
CDR3 protein: CASSPPKREGYNEQFF

V gene: TRBV10-3
J gene: TRBJ1-5
CDR3 protein: CAISPDGDQPQHF

V gene: TRBV10-3
J gene: TRBJ1-2
CDR3 protein: CAISDNRGTSHYGYTF

V gene: TRBV11-2
J gene: TRBJ2-4
CDR3 protein: CASSPPDRGGKNIQYF

V gene: TRBV7-9
J gene: TRBJ1-1
CDR3 protein: CATTRGTGAFF

V gene: TRBV20-1
J gene: TRBJ1-2
CDR3 protein: CSARGLDYGYTF

V gene: TRBV12-5
J gene: TRBJ2-2
CDR3 protein: CASGLGHTGELFF

V gene: TRBV5-5
J gene: TRBJ2-3
CDR3 protein: CASSLESRPQYF

V gene: TRBV6-1
J gene: TRBJ2-5
CDR3 protein: CASSPRDHQETQYF

V gene: TRBV5-1
J gene: TRBJ2-2
CDR3 protein: CASSTSRTNTGELFF

V gene: TRBV12-3/TRBV12-4
J gene: TRBJ2-3
CDR3 protein: CASSIPTSLGSTDTQYF

V gene: TRBV7-2
J gene: TRBJ2-2
CDR3 protein: CASSLPGVEGVGELFF

V gene: TRBV6-2/TRBV6-3
J gene: TRBJ2-1
CDR3 protein: CASSFGSGRYEQFF

V gene: TRBV11-2
J gene: TRBJ2-5
CDR3 protein: CASSLTSGTNQETQYF

V gene: TRBV6-2/TRBV6-3
J gene: TRBJ2-5
CDR3 protein: CASSYVARDLQETQYF